The 13 T cell receptor beta chains listed next were all sequenced from one sample in a study of blood T cell repertoires in COVID-19. The assay was immunoSEQ multiplex PCR, and TCRdb's table has in-frame clones only and misses some. There are a few hundred thousand clones in the sample; roughly 87% occur only once, and approximately 9% lies in the top ten. The sample was PBMCs or T cells enriched from blood (not recorded which). The receptors here all came from a woman aged 18-35 years who had recovered from COVID-19.

V usage is TRBV3-1 (or the pseudogene TRBV3-2) and J usage is TRBJ2-1; D remains unclear. V lost 6 bases, J lost 0 bases, and 12 bases lay in between. The length of the CDR3 is 15 residues. Germline V lookup: CDR1 LGHDT, CDR2 YNNKEL (reference sequence). CDR3 DNA: TGTGCCAGCAGTTCCACTACAAACTCCTACAATGAGCAGTTCTTC. It translates to CASSSTTNSYNEQFF.

The gene calls are TRBV24-1 and TRBJ1-5; 9 bases are shared with TRBD1. Trimming cost V 10 bases and J 6 bases; bases outside gene matches: 9. Germline V gene data show CDR1 as KGHDR and CDR2 as SFDVKD. CDR3 length: 14 amino acids. CDR3 DNA sequence: TGTGCCACGGGGGACAGGGAGGGCCTTCAGCCCCAGCATTTT. Translation: CATGDREGLQPQHF.

This clone has more than one count but fewer than ten. The chain links TRBV28 to TRBJ1-3; maybe TRBD1 (6 bases). The V gene's germline CDR1 is MDHEN and CDR2 SYDVKM. V lost 10 bases and J lost 2, with 18 bases in between. There are 15 residues in the CDR3. CDR3 bases: TGTGCCACGGTAGCCGTCGGGGGGCCTGGAAACACCATATATTTT. Translation: CATVAVGGPGNTIYF. Full variable domain (missing parts from reference TRBV28 and TRBJ1-3): DVKVTQSSRYLVKRTGEKVFLECVQDMDHENMFWYRQDPGLGLRLIYFSYDVKMKEKGDIPEGYSVSREKKERFSLILESASTNQTSMYLCATVAVGGPGNTIYFGEGSWLTVV.

The rearrangement links TRBV6-2 or TRBV6-3 to TRBJ1-4, with D perhaps matching TRBD1 (6 bases). Germline lookup yields CDR1 MNHEY and CDR2 SVGEGT. V was cut by 5 bases and J by 8 bases, with 21 bases left in between. The CDR3 is 16 residues long. CDR3 loop: CASSDLIPGVGEKLFF. The CDR3 DNA follows: TGTGCCAGCAGTGACCTCATTCCAGGGGTCGGAGAAAAACTGTTTTTT.

The V and J genes are TRBV6-1 and TRBJ1-2, with no clear D. The CDR3 has 13 residues. Germline V gives CDR1 MNHNS, CDR2 SASEGT. The V gene lost 3 bases and the J gene lost 5 bases, with 10 bases spanning the gap. CDR3 protein: CASSDPPLYGYTF. The CDR3 DNA sequence: TGTGCCAGCAGTGATCCTCCTCTTTATGGCTACACCTTC.

This chain connects TRBV20-1 to TRBJ2-1; 7 nucleotides match TRBD1. V lost 3 bases to trimming and J lost 15 bases; unmatched junction nucleotides: 17. Germline V gene lookup returns CDR1 DFQATT and CDR2 SNEGSKA (reference sequence). The CDR3 consists of 14 residues. CDR3 residues: CSASYGQVSVVAFF. CDR3 in DNA: TGCAGTGCTAGTTACGGACAGGTCTCTGTGGTGGCGTTCTTC.

The chain is built from TRBV7-2 and TRBJ2-7; 8 bases fit TRBD1. J gave up 6 bases and V 2 bases, and 9 bases lay outside the gene matches. The CDR3 runs to 15 residues. The germline V gene has CDR1 SGHTA and CDR2 FQGNSA. CDR3 DNA sequence: TGTGCCAGCAGCTTAAGGGGGGCAGGGGGCGTCGAGCAGTACTTC. Protein sequence: CASSLRGAGGVEQYF.

The rearrangement links TRBV19 to TRBJ1-3; perhaps TRBD1 as D (5 bases). V lost 9 bases and J lost 6, with 24 bases in between. Germline assignment: CDR1 LNHDA and CDR2 SQIVND (reference sequence). The CDR3 spans 16 residues. CDR3 sequence (DNA): TGTGCCAGCGTCCGGGGGGTCAGGGTTCGAAAAAACACCATATATTTT. Translating gives CASVRGVRVRKNTIYF.

As regards this clone: Other nucleotide sequences from this sample produce the same CDR3. This rearrangement joins TRBV18 to TRBJ1-3, with unresolved D. Per the germline V gene, CDR1 is KGHSH and CDR2 is LQKENI. V was trimmed by 2 bases and J by 0 bases, leaving 5 bases between them. The CDR3 covers 14 residues. In DNA, the CDR3 is TGTGCCAGCTCACCAAGGAGCTCTGGAAACACCATATATTTT. This sequence encodes CASSPRSSGNTIYF.

The chain links TRBV6-2 or TRBV6-3 to TRBJ1-6; perhaps TRBD1 as D (5 bases). This CDR3 is 17 amino acids long. V gave up 0 bases and J gave up 7 bases, with 16 bases separating them. Per germline, CDR1 MNHEY and CDR2 SVGEGT. Here the CDR3 reads CASSYSPGTGVNSPLHF. Written as DNA, the CDR3 is TGTGCCAGCAGTTACTCCCCGGGGACGGGGGTGAATTCACCCCTCCACTTT.

CDR3 DNA sequence: TGTGCCAGCAGTACCCGACAGGGGGCGATGATGGTTGAAAAACTGTTTTTT. It encodes CASSTRQGAMMVEKLFF. The V call is TRBV28, the J call TRBJ1-4, with 10 bases matching TRBD1. The V gene's germline CDR1 is MDHEN and CDR2 SYDVKM. This CDR3 has 17 residues. With V trimmed by 5 bases and J by 7 bases, 13 bases remained unmatched.

This sequence joins TRBV14 and TRBJ1-2, with D hard to call. The CDR3 is 12 residues long. Trimming took off 2 bases at V and 4 bases at J, with 5 bases between the two ends. The germline CDR1 and CDR2 sequences are SGHDN and FVKESK. The CDR3 DNA sequence: TGTGCCAGCAGCCAAAACACCTATGGCTACACCTTC. It encodes CASSQNTYGYTF.

The rearrangement joins TRBV15 to TRBJ2-2; 7 bases fit TRBD2. This CDR3 region has 17 residues. Trimming at V came to 5 bases and at J to 6 bases, leaving 15 bases not matched to a gene. Germline V lookup: CDR1 LNHNV, CDR2 YYDKDF (reference sequence). The CDR3: CATSSDSGPGVPGELFF. The CDR3 bases are TGTGCCACCAGCTCTGATAGCGGGCCCGGAGTCCCCGGGGAGCTGTTTTTT.